This paragraph covers one T cell receptor beta chain sequence. What it binds is not known. A clone one base away is much larger, so this may be a read error. One entry per CDR3 protein, called by TCRdb with MiXCR from the 5' RACE reads. The sample has over 110,000 distinct CDR3 sequences, around 7.7% seen once. CDR3 length: 16 residues. Per the germline V gene, CDR1 is LGHNA and CDR2 is YSLEER. The sample originates from a study of T cells after yellow fever vaccination. About the study: Some fractions had low cell numbers, and these were prepared with SMART-Seq v4 Ultra Low Input.

The study, taken as a whole, reports: Overlap between CD4 and CD8 compartments was detected for a small share of clonotypes.

Sequenced material: CD4+ T cells sorted from PBMCs, taken 5 days after the yellow fever booster vaccination. This rearrangement joins TRBV4-3 to TRBJ2-5, with 14 bases lining up with TRBD2. This clonotype was sampled from a man between 25 and 39 years old who received the YFV17D yellow fever vaccine. CDR3 bases: TGCACCAGCAGCCAAGGGACTAGCGGGAGTGGGGAGACCCAGTACTTC. This gives the protein CTSSQGTSGSGETQYF.